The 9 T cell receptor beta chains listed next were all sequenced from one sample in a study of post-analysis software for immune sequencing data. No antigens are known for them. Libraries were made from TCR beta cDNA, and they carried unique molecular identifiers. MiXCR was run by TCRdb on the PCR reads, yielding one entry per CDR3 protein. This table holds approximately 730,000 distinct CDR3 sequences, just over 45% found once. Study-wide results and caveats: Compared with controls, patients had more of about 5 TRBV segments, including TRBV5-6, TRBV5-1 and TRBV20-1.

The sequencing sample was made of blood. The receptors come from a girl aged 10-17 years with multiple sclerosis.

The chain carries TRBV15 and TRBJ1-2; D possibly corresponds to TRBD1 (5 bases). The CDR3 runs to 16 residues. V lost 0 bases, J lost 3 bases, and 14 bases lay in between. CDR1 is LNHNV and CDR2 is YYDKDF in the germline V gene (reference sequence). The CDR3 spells CATSRDLDSKDYGYTF. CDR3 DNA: TGTGCCACCAGCAGAGATCTAGACAGTAAGGACTATGGCTACACCTTC. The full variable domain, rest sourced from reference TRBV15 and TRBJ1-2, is DAMVIQNPRYQVTQFGKPVTLSCSQTLNHNVMYWYQQKSSQAPKLLFHYYDKDFNNEADTPDNFQSRRPNTSFCFLDIRSPGLGDTAMYLCATSRDLDSKDYGYTFGSGTRLTVV.

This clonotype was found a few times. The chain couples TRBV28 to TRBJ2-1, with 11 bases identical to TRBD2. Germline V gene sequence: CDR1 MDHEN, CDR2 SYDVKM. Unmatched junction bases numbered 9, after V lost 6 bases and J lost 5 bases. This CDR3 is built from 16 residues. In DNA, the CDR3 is TGTGCCAGCAGCTACCTCCCGACTAGCGGGAACAATGAGCAGTTCTTC. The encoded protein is CASSYLPTSGNNEQFF. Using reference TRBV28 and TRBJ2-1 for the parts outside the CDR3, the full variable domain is DVKVTQSSRYLVKRTGEKVFLECVQDMDHENMFWYRQDPGLGLRLIYFSYDVKMKEKGDIPEGYSVSREKKERFSLILESASTNQTSMYLCASSYLPTSGNNEQFFGPGTRLTVL.

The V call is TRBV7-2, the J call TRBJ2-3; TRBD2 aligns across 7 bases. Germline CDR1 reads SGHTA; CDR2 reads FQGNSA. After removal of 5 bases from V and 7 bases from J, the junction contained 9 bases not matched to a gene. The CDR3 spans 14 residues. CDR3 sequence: CASSTSGTTNTQYF. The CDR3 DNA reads TGTGCCAGCAGCACCTCCGGGACTACCAATACGCAGTATTTT.

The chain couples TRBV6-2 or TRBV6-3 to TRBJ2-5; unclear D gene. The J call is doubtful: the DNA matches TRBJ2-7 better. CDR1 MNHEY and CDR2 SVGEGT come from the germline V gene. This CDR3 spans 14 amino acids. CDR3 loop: CASSYYPGFYEQYF. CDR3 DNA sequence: TGTGCCAGCAGTTACTACCCAGGCTTCTACGAGCAGTACTTC.

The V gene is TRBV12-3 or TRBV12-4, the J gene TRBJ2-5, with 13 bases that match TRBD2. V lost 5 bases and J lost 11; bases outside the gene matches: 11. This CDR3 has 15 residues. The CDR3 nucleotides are TGTGCCAGCAGTCTAACTAGCGGGAGGGCCGGAGAGCAGTACTTC. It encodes CASSLTSGRAGEQYF.

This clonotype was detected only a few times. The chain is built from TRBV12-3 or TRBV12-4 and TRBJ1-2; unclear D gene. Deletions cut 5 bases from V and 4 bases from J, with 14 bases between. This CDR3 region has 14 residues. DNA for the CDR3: TGTGCCAGCAGTCCGAGCGCGACGCCCTATGGCTACACCTTC. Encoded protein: CASSPSATPYGYTF.

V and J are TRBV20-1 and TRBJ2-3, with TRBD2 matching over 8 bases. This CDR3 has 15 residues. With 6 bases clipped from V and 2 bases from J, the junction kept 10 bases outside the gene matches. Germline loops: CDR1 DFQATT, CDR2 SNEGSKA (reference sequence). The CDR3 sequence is CSAPFSGTFTDTQYF. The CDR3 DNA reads TGCAGTGCACCCTTTAGCGGGACCTTCACAGATACGCAGTATTTT.

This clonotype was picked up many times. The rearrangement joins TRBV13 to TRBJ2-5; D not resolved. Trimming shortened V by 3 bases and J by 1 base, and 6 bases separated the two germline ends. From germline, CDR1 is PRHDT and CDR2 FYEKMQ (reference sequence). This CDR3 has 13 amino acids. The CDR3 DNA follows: TGTGCCAGCAGCTTCTTCGGCCAAGAGACCCAGTACTTC. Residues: CASSFFGQETQYF.

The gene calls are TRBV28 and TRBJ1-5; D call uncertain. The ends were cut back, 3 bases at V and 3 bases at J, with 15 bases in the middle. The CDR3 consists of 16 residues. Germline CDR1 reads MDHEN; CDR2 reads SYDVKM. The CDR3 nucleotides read TGTGCCAGCAGTTTGGTAGGCGACGGATTCAATCAGCCCCAGCATTTT. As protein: CASSLVGDGFNQPQHF. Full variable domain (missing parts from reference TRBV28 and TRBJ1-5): DVKVTQSSRYLVKRTGEKVFLECVQDMDHENMFWYRQDPGLGLRLIYFSYDVKMKEKGDIPEGYSVSREKKERFSLILESASTNQTSMYLCASSLVGDGFNQPQHFGDGTRLSIL.